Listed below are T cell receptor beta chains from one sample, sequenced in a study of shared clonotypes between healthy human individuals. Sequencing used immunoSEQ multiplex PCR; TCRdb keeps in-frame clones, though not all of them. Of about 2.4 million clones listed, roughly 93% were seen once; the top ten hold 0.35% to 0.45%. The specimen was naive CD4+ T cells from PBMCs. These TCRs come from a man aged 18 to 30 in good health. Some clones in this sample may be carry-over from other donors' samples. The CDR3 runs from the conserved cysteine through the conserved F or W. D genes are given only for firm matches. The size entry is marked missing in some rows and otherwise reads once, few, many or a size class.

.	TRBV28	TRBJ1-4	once	CASRQGVEKLFF	TGTGCCAGCAGACAGGGCGTTGAAAAACTGTTTTTT
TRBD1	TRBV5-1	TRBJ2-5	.	CASSPDPDRDGETQYF	TGCGCCAGCAGCCCTGACCCCGACAGGGACGGAGAGACCCAGTACTTC
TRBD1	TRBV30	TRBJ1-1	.	CAWKDRGNEAFF	TGTGCCTGGAAGGACAGGGGTAATGAAGCTTTCTTT
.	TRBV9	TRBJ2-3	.	CASSVGPGRSPPVGEDTQYF	TGTGCCAGCAGCGTAGGGCCCGGTCGGTCCCCCCCTGTGGGGGAAGATACGCAGTATTTT
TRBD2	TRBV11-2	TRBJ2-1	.	CASSLALLAGKDEQFF	TGTGCCAGCAGCTTAGCTTTGCTAGCGGGGAAGGATGAGCAGTTCTTC
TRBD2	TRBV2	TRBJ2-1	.	CASRSPPAGVDNEQFF	TGTGCCAGCAGGAGCCCCCCAGCGGGAGTCGACAATGAGCAGTTCTTC
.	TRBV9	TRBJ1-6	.	CASSVGVRRGSNSPLHF	TGTGCCAGCAGCGTAGGAGTCAGAAGGGGAAGCAATTCACCCCTCCACTTT
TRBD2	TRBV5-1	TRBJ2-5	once	CASSLVVGGGQETQYF	TGCGCCAGCAGCTTGGTGGTCGGCGGGGGCCAAGAGACCCAGTACTTC
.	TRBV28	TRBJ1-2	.	CASSLRALGYGYTF	TGTGCCAGCAGTTTGAGGGCGCTTGGGTATGGCTACACCTTC
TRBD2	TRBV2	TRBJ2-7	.	CASSGGLAGNEQYF	TGTGCCAGCAGTGGGGGACTAGCGGGAAACGAGCAGTACTTC
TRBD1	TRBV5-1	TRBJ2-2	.	CASSLFGTAGGELFF	TGCGCCAGCAGCTTGTTCGGGACAGCTGGCGGGGAGCTGTTTTTT
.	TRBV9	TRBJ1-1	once	CASSPGPGSSNTEAFF	TGTGCCAGCAGCCCAGGCCCAGGGTCATCGAACACTGAAGCTTTCTTT
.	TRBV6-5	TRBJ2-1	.	CASSSRGGGNNEQFF	TGTGCCAGCAGTTCCAGGGGGGGCGGGAACAATGAGCAGTTCTTC
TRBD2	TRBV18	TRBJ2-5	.	CASSPGTSGTGPQETQYF	TGTGCCAGCTCACCCGGGACTAGCGGGACCGGCCCTCAAGAGACCCAGTACTTC
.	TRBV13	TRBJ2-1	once	CASSIFLATYNEQFF	TGTGCCAGCAGCATTTTTCTCGCAACCTACAATGAGCAGTTCTTC
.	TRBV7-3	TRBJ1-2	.	CASSADRSYGYTF	TGTGCCAGCAGCGCGGACAGAAGCTATGGCTACACCTTC
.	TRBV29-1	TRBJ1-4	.	CSVGSMGNSYNEKLFF	TGCAGCGTTGGTTCGATGGGGAACAGCTATAATGAAAAACTGTTTTTT
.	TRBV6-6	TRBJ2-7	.	CASSYTTPFSSYEQYF	TGTGCCAGCAGTTACACAACCCCCTTCTCCTCCTACGAGCAGTACTTC
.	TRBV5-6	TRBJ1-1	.	CASSPSGGLSTEAFF	TGTGCCAGCAGCCCGTCTGGGGGGCTAAGCACTGAAGCTTTCTTT
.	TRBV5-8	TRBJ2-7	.	CASSLDVRKSYEQYF	TGTGCCAGCAGCTTGGATGTACGGAAATCCTACGAGCAGTACTTC
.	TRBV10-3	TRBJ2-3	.	CAIKERVENTDTQYF	TGTGCCATCAAAGAGCGGGTAGAAAATACAGATACGCAGTATTTT
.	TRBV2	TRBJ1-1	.	CASSFDRPHVNTEAFF	TGTGCCAGCAGTTTTGACAGACCCCACGTGAACACTGAAGCTTTCTTT
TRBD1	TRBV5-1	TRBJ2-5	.	CASRPIDRGSQETQYF	TGCGCCAGCAGGCCCATCGACAGGGGGTCACAAGAGACCCAGTACTTC
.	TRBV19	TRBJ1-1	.	CASSRTANTEAFF	TGTGCCTCGTCCCGGACAGCTAACACTGAAGCTTTCTTT
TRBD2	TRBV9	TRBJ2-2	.	CASSARLAANTGELFF	TGTGCCAGCAGCGCCCGACTAGCGGCGAACACCGGGGAGCTGTTTTTT
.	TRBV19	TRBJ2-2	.	CASSIHNTGELFF	TGTGCCAGTAGTATACACAACACCGGGGAGCTGTTTTTT
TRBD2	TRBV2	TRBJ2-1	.	CASSGRGNNEQFF	TGTGCCAGCAGCGGGAGGGGGAACAATGAGCAGTTCTTC
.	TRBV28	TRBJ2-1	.	CASRGGLLNYNEQFF	TGTGCCAGCAGGGGGGGACTTCTGAATTACAATGAGCAGTTCTTC
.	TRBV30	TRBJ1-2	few	CAWSVTGAKGGYTF	TGTGCCTGGAGTGTGACGGGGGCCAAGGGTGGCTACACCTTC
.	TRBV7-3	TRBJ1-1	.	CASSSSWGTEAFF	TGTGCCAGCAGCTCTTCCTGGGGCACTGAAGCTTTCTTT
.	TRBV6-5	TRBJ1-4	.	CASSYVTRATNEKLFF	TGTGCCAGCAGTTATGTTACAAGGGCAACTAATGAAAAACTGTTTTTT
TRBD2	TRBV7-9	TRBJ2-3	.	CASSSPGLAPRTDTQYF	TGTGCCAGCAGCTCCCCGGGACTAGCGCCTCGCACAGATACGCAGTATTTT
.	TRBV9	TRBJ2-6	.	CASSVAGGGANVLTF	TGTGCCAGCAGCGTAGCGGGCGGTGGGGCCAACGTCCTGACTTTC
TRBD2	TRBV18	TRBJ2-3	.	CASSGTSDTDTQYF	TGTGCCAGCTCAGGGACTAGCGATACAGATACGCAGTATTTT
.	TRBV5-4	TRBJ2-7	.	CASSWGASYEQYF	TGTGCCAGCAGCTGGGGCGCTTCCTACGAGCAGTACTTC
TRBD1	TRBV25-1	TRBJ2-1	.	CASSAQGAVNEQFF	TGTGCCAGCAGTGCGCAGGGGGCGGTCAATGAGCAGTTCTTC
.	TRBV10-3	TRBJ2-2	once	CAISPAGTPDTGELFF	TGTGCCATCAGCCCAGCCGGGACACCGGACACCGGGGAGCTGTTTTTT
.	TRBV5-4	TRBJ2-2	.	CASSVTGAFTGELFF	TGTGCCAGCAGCGTAACGGGAGCCTTCACCGGGGAGCTGTTTTTT
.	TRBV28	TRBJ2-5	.	CASSLWQVQETQYF	TGTGCCAGCAGTTTATGGCAGGTCCAAGAGACCCAGTACTTC
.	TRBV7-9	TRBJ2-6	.	CASSFLGPRRSGANVLTF	TGTGCCAGCAGCTTTTTGGGGCCTCGGCGCTCTGGGGCCAACGTCCTGACTTTC
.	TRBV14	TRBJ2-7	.	CASSQGPGSVTYPYEQYF	TGTGCCAGCAGCCAGGGACCCGGGAGCGTAACCTACCCTTACGAGCAGTACTTC
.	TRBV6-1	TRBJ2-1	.	CASRVTNEQFF	TGTGCCAGCAGGGTTACGAATGAGCAGTTCTTC